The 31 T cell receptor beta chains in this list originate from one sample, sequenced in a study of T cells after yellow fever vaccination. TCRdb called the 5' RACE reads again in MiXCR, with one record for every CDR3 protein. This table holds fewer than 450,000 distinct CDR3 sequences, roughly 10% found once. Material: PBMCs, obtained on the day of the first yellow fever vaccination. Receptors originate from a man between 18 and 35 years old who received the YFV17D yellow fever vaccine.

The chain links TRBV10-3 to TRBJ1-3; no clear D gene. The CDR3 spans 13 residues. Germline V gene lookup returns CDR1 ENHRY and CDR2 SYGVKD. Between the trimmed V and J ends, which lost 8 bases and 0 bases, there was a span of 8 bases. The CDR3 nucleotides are TGTGCCATCGGCCGAGGCTCTGGAAACACCATATATTTT. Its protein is CAIGRGSGNTIYF.

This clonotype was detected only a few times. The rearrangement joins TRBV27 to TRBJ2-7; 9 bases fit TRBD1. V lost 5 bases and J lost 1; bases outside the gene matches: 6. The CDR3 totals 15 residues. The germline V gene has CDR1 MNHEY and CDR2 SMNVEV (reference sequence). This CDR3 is CASSRTGVQSYEQYV. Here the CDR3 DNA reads TGTGCCAGCAGTCGGACAGGGGTTCAGTCCTACGAGCAGTACGTC.

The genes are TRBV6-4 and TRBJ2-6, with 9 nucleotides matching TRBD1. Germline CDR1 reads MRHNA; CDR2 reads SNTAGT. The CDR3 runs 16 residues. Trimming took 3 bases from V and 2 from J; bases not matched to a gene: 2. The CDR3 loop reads CASSETGGAGANVLTF. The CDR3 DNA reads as TGTGCCAGCAGTGAAACAGGGGGCGCTGGGGCCAACGTCCTGACTTTC.

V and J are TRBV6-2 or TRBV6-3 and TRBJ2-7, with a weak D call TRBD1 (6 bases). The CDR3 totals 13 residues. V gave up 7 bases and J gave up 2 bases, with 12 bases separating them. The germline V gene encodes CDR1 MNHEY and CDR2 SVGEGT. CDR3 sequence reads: CASTETGTYEQYF. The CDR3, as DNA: TGTGCCAGCACCGAAACAGGGACCTACGAGCAGTACTTC.

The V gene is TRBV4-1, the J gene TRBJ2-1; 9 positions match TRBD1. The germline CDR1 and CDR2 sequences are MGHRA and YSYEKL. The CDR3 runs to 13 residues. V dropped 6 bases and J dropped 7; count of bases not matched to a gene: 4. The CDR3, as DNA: TGCGCCAGCAGGAGGACAGGGGCAAATGAGCAGTTCTTC. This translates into CASRRTGANEQFF.

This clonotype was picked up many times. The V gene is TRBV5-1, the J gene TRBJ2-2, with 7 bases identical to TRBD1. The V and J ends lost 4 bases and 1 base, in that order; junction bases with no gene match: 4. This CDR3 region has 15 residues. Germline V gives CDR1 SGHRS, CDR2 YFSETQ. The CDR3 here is CASSSWTGNTGELFF. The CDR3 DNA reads TGCGCCAGCAGCAGCTGGACAGGGAACACCGGGGAGCTGTTTTTT.

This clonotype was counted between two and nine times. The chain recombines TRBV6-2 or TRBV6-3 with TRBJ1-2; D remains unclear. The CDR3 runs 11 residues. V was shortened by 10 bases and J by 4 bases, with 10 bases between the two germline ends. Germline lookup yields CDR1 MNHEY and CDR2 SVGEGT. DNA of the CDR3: TGTGCCACCGAGGCCGGCTATGGCTACACCTTC. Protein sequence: CATEAGYGYTF.

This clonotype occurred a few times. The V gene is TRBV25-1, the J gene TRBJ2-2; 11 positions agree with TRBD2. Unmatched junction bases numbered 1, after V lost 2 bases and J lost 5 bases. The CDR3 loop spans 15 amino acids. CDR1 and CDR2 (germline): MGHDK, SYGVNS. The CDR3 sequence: CASSELAGGTGELFF. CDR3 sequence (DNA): TGTGCCAGCAGTGAACTAGCGGGGGGAACCGGGGAGCTGTTTTTT. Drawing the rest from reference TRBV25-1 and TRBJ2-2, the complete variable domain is EADIYQTPRYLVIGTGKKITLECSQTMGHDKMYWYQQDPGMELHLIHYSYGVNSTEKGDLSSESTVSRIRTEHFPLTLESARPSHTSQYLCASSELAGGTGELFFGEGSRLTVL.

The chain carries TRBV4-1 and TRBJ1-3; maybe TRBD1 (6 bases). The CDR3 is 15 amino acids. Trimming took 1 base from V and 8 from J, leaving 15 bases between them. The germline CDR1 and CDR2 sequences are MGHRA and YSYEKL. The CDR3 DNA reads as TGCGCCAGCAGCCAAGGCGGACAGTCGGGGTACACCATATATTTT. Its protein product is CASSQGGQSGYTIYF.

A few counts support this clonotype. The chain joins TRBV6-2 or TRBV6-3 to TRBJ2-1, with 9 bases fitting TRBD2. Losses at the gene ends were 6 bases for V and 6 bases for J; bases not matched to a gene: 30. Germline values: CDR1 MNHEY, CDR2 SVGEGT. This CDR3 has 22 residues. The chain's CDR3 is CASRGTGAVFQRGALVGNEQFF. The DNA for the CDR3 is TGTGCCAGCAGGGGTACGGGGGCGGTTTTCCAGCGGGGGGCCCTTGTAGGCAATGAGCAGTTCTTC.

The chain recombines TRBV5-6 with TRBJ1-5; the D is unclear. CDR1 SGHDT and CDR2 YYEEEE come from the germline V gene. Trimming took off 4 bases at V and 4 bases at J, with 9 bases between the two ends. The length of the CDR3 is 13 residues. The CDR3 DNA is TGTGCCAGCAGCGAGGGATGGAATCAGCCCCAGCATTTT. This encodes CASSEGWNQPQHF.

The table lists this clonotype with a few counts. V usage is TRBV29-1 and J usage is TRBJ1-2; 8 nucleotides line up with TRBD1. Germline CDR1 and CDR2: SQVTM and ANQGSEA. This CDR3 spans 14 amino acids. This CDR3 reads CSSPSTGVDYGYTF. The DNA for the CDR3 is TGCTCAAGCCCATCGACAGGGGTCGACTATGGCTACACCTTC.

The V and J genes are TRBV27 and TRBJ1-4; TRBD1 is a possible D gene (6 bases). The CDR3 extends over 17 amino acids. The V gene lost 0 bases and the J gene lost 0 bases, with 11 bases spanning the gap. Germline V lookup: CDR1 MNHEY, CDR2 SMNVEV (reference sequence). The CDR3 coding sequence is TGTGCCAGCAGTTTATCACAAGCAGGGGCAACTAATGAAAAACTGTTTTTT. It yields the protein CASSLSQAGATNEKLFF.

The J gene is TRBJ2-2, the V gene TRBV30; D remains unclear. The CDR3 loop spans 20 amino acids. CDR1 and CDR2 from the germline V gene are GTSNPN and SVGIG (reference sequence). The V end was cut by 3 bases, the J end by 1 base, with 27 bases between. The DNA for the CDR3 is TGTGCCTGGAGAACAGCGAAAAAACCAACGAAAAAAAAGAACACCGGGGAGCTGTTTTTT. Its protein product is CAWRTAKKPTKKKNTGELFF. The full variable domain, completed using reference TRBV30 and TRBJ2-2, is SQTIHQWPATLVQPVGSPLSLECTVEGTSNPNLYWYRQAAGRGLQLLFYSVGIGQISSEVPQNLSASRPQDRQFILSSKKLLLSDSGFYLCAWRTAKKPTKKKNTGELFFGEGSRLTVL.

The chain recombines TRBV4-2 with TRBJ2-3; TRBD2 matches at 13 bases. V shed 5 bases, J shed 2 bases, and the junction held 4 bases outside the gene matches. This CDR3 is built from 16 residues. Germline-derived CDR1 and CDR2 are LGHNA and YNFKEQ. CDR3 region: CASSVGLAGFTDTQYF. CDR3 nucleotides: TGTGCCAGCAGCGTGGGACTAGCGGGGTTCACAGATACGCAGTATTTT.

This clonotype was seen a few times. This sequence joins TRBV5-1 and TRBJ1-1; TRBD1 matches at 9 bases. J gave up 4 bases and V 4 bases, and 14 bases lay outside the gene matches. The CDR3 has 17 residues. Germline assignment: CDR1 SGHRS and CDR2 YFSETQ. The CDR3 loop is CASSPSGTGIFGTEAFF. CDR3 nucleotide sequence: TGCGCCAGCAGCCCTTCCGGGACAGGGATTTTTGGCACTGAAGCTTTCTTT.

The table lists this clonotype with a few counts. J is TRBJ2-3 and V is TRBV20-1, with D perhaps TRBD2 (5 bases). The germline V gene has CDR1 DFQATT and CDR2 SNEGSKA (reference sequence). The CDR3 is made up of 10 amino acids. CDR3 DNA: TGCAGCCCAAGAGGGGATACGCAGTATTTT. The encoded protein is CSPRGDTQYF.

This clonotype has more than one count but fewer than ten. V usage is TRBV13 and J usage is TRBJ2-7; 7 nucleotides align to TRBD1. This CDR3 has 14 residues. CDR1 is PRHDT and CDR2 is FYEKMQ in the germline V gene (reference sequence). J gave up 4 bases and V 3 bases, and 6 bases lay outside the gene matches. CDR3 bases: TGTGCCAGCAGCTTTCGACAGGGTTGGTACGAGCAGTACTTC. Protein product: CASSFRQGWYEQYF.

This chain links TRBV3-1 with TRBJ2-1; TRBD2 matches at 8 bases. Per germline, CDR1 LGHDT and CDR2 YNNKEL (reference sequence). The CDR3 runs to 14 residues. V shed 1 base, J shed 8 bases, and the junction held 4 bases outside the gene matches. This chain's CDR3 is CASSQGGLAYEQFF. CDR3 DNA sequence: TGTGCCAGCAGCCAAGGCGGACTAGCATATGAGCAGTTCTTC.

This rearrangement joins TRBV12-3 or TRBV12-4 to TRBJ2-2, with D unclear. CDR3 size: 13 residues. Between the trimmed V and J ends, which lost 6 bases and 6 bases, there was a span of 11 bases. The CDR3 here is CASRSTSAGELFF. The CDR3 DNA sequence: TGTGCCAGCAGATCGACGAGTGCCGGGGAGCTGTTTTTT.

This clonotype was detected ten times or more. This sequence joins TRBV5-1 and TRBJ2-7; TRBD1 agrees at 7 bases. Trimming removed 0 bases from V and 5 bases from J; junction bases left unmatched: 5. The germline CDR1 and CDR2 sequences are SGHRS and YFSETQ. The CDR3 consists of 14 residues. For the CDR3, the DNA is TGCGCCAGCAGCTTGGAGGGGGCAGGAAACGAGCAGTACGTC. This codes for CASSLEGAGNEQYV.

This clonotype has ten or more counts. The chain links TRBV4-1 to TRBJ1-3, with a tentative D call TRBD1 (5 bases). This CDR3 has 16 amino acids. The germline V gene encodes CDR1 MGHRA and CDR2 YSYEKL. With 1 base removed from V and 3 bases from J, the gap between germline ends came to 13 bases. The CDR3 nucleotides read TGCGCCAGCAGCCAAGCAGGGTTCGGGATTGGAAACACCATATATTTT. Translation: CASSQAGFGIGNTIYF.

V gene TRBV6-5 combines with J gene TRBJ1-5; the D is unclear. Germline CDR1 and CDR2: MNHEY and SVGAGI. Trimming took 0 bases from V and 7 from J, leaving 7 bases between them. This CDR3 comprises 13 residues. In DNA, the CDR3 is TGTGCCAGCAGTTACTCCGGGAAACAGCCCCAGCATTTT. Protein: CASSYSGKQPQHF.

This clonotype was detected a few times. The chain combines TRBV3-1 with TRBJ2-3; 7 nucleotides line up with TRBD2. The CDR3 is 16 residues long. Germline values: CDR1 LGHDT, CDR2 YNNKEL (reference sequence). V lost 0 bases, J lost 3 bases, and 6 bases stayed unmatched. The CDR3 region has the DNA TGTGCCAGCAGCCAAGATCGGACTAGAGGTACAGATACGCAGTATTTT. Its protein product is CASSQDRTRGTDTQYF.

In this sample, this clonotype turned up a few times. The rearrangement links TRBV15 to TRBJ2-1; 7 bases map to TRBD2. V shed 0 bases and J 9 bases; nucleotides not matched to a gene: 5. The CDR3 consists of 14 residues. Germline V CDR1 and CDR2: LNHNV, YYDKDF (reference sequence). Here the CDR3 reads CATSREGGGIEQFF. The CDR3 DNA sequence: TGTGCCACCAGCAGAGAGGGGGGAGGGATTGAGCAGTTCTTC.

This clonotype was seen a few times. This CDR3 is CASSYSTSWSYEQYF. The CDR3 DNA reads as TGTGCCAGCAGTTACTCGACCAGCTGGTCCTACGAGCAGTACTTC. The V and J genes are TRBV6-5 and TRBJ2-7; D remains ambiguous. CDR1 is MNHEY, CDR2 SVGAGI, per germline. V dropped 0 bases and J dropped 1 base, with 10 bases sitting between them. This CDR3 spans 15 amino acids.

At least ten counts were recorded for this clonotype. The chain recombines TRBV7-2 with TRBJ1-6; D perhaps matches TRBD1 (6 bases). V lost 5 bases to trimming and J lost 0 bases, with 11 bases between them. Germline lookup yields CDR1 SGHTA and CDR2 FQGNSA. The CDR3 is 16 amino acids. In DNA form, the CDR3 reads TGTGCCAGCAGCCGTACAGGGAGCTCCTATAATTCACCCCTCCACTTT. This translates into CASSRTGSSYNSPLHF.

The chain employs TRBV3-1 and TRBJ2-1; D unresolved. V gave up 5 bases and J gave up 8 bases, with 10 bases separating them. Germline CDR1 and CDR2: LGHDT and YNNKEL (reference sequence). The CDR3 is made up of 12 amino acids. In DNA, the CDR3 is TGTGCCAGCAGCGTAGGTGGATATGAGCAGTTCTTC. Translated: CASSVGGYEQFF.

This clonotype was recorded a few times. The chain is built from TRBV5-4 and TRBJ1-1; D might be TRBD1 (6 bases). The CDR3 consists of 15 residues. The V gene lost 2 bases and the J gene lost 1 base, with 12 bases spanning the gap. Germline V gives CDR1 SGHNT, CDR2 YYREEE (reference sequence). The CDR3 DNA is TGTGCCAGCAGCTTCGGTTTACAGGGGAACACTGAAGCTTTCTTT. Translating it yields CASSFGLQGNTEAFF.

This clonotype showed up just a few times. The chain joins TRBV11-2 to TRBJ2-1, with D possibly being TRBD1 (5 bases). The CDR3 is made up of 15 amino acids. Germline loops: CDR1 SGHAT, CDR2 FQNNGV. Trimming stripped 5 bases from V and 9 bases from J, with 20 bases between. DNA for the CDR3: TGTGCCAGCAGCGGCAGGGATGAGCAGTGGAGTGAGCAGTTCTTC. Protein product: CASSGRDEQWSEQFF.

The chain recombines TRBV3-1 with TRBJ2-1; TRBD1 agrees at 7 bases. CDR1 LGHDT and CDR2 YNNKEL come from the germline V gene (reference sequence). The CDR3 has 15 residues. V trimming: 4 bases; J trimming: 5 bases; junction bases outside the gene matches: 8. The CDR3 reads CASSPGTAPDNEQFF. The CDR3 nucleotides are TGTGCCAGCAGCCCCGGGACAGCACCCGACAATGAGCAGTTCTTC.